What follows are 8 T cell receptor beta chains derived from one specimen sequenced in a study of shared clonotypes between healthy human individuals. Generated by immunoSEQ multiplex PCR, the TCRdb table keeps only in-frame clones and is missing some. The sample shows some 630,000 clones, approximately 79% of them seen only once. The sequencing input was memory CD4+ T cells sorted from blood. Subset defined: CD45RA-negative fraction. All receptors derive from a woman aged 25 to 39 in good health.

DNA of the CDR3: TGTGCCAGCCACCCTGCCACCGGGGAGCTGTTTTTT. Translated: CASHPATGELFF. V is TRBV6-5 and J is TRBJ2-2, with D unresolved. The CDR3 sequence is 12 residues long. The V gene's germline CDR1 is MNHEY and CDR2 SVGAGI. Between the trimmed V and J ends, which lost 8 bases and 4 bases, there was a span of 8 bases.

The V and J genes are TRBV19 and TRBJ2-7, with 7 bases identical to TRBD2. CDR3 length equals 14 residues. From germline, CDR1 is LNHDA and CDR2 SQIVND (reference sequence). The trim removed 6 bases at V and 2 bases at J, leaving 7 bases unmatched. CDR3 in DNA: TGTGCCAGTAGGGCGGGAGTCGCTCCCTACGAGCAGTACTTC. It yields the protein CASRAGVAPYEQYF.

The V gene is TRBV27, the J gene TRBJ2-5; the D gene is possibly TRBD2 (6 bases). This CDR3 is 12 amino acids long. V gave up 5 bases and J gave up 5 bases, with 9 bases separating them. The germline gives CDR1 MNHEY, CDR2 SMNVEV (reference sequence). The CDR3 protein is CASSTGGETQYF. The CDR3 DNA is TGTGCCAGCAGTACTGGGGGGGAGACCCAGTACTTC.

The chain couples TRBV10-3 to TRBJ2-5; D ambiguous. The germline V and J ends were trimmed by 8 bases and 2 bases, with 9 bases remaining between them. The V gene's germline CDR1 is ENHRY and CDR2 SYGVKD. The CDR3 runs 12 residues. DNA of the CDR3: TGTGCCATCTCCTACCGTCAAGAGACCCAGTACTTC. Translating gives CAISYRQETQYF.

There are a few counts of this clone. The chain carries TRBV19 and TRBJ2-4; D not resolved. The CDR3 runs to 12 residues. Germline V gene sequence: CDR1 LNHDA, CDR2 SQIVND (reference sequence). V was pared by 2 bases and J by 5 bases, with 4 bases between. The CDR3, as DNA: TGTGCCAGTAGTATATACCAAAACATTCAGTACTTC. This codes for CASSIYQNIQYF.

This rearrangement joins TRBV6-6 to TRBJ2-1; D gene ambiguous. Germline V gene lookup returns CDR1 MNHNY and CDR2 SVGAGI (reference sequence). Trimming removed 6 bases from V and 8 bases from J, with 14 bases in between. The length of the CDR3 is 13 residues. CDR3 sequence (DNA): TGTGCCAGCAGGAAGGTGATGAGCCATGAGCAGTTCTTC. Translating it yields CASRKVMSHEQFF.

This chain links TRBV5-1 with TRBJ1-2; 8 nucleotides match TRBD1. Losses at the gene ends were 2 bases for V and 4 bases for J; bases not matched to a gene: 7. The CDR3 covers 15 residues. Germline-derived CDR1 and CDR2 are SGHRS and YFSETQ. The CDR3 here is CASSLDRGRGYGYTF. The DNA for the CDR3 is TGCGCCAGCAGCTTAGACAGGGGACGCGGCTATGGCTACACCTTC.

This clone was recorded a few times. The chain employs TRBV18 and TRBJ2-7, with TRBD2 matching 12 bases. Unmatched junction bases numbered 8, after V lost 2 bases and J lost 0 bases. The germline V gene has CDR1 KGHSH and CDR2 LQKENI. The CDR3 is 18 residues long. This chain's CDR3 is CASSPGASGRALSYEQYF. The CDR3 DNA reads TGTGCCAGCTCACCAGGAGCTAGCGGGAGGGCCCTCTCCTACGAGCAGTACTTC.